This TCR beta chain was documented in a study of control samples from healthy donors and cancer patients. Using immunoSEQ multiplex PCR, the repertoire was profiled, and TCRdb retains in-frame clones only, with some absent. The sample includes 95,000 to 150,000 clones, approximately 84% of them seen just once. The sequenced material came from blood. This TCR derives from a man younger than 35 in good health.

CDR3 sequence: CASVGWGSGNQPQHF. Here the CDR3 DNA reads TGTGCCAGCGTTGGGTGGGGGAGCGGCAATCAGCCCCAGCATTTT. The genes are TRBV28 and TRBJ1-5; D might be TRBD1 (5 bases). The germline CDR1 and CDR2 sequences are MDHEN and SYDVKM. The CDR3 is made up of 15 amino acids. V was trimmed by 8 bases and J by 2 bases, leaving 16 bases between them.